A selection of T cell receptor beta chains follows, all from one sample in a study of cytomegalovirus exposure and HLA in healthy donors. Clones were read by immunoSEQ multiplex PCR, and TCRdb kept only the in-frame ones, dropping some. The data hold a few hundred thousand clones, with around 85% observed a single time. The source material was PBMCs. The receptors were sampled from a girl aged 2-10 years in good health and CMV-seronegative. CDR3s include the opening cysteine and the closing phenylalanine or tryptophan. Fields, in order: J gene, CDR3 length, clone size, D gene, V gene, CDR3 DNA, CDR3 protein. The D gene is left open where the match is weak. Rows give clone size only sometimes, using once, few, many, or a class for an expanded clone.

TRBJ2-1 14 NA NA TRBV21-1 TGTGCCAGCAGCATCCCGGGAGGATCCAATGAGCAGTTCTTC CASSIPGGSNEQFF
TRBJ2-7 13 NA NA TRBV7-2 TGTGCCAGCAGCTTAGCGGGACTCTACGAGCAGTACTTC CASSLAGLYEQYF
TRBJ1-1 15 NA NA TRBV5-4 TGTGCCAGCAGGGGGGCCGGGCGGCGGAACACTGAAGCTTTCTTT CASRGAGRRNTEAFF
TRBJ1-4 14 once NA TRBV2 TGTGCCAGCAGTGAGGCGCAGGGAAATGAAAAACTGTTTTTT CASSEAQGNEKLFF
TRBJ1-1 12 NA NA TRBV10-3 TGTGCCATCAGCCTCGGGAAGACTGAAGCTTTCTTT CAISLGKTEAFF
TRBJ1-4 14 few NA TRBV9 TGTGCCAGCAGCGTAGGAGGGAGGGATGAAAAACTGTTTTTT CASSVGGRDEKLFF
TRBJ2-1 18 NA NA TRBV4-1 TGCGCCAGCAGCCAAGATTCCACGGTGTCTGCAACCTACAATGAGCAGTTCTTC CASSQDSTVSATYNEQFF
TRBJ1-1 13 NA TRBD1 TRBV6-4 TGTGCCAGCAGTGACCCGACAGGGGGTGAAGCTTTCTTT CASSDPTGGEAFF
TRBJ1-1 21 NA NA TRBV21-1 TGTGCCAGCAGCAAAAAGGCTGGGACAGGGAACACCTCTCTTGGGAACACTGAAGCTTTCTTT CASSKKAGTGNTSLGNTEAFF
TRBJ1-2 14 few TRBD1 TRBV5-1 TGCGCCAGCAGGCCAGGACAGGGCAACTATGGCTACACCTTC CASRPGQGNYGYTF
TRBJ2-7 13 NA NA TRBV10-1 TGCGCCAGCAGTGATGGCCCCGCCTACGAGCAGTACTTC CASSDGPAYEQYF
TRBJ2-5 11 NA NA TRBV2 TGTGCCAGCACTCAGTTGGAGACCCAGTACTTC CASTQLETQYF
TRBJ2-5 19 NA TRBD2 TRBV15 TGTGCCACCAGCAGATCCCCGACTAGCGGGAGGGGTTTCCAAGAGACCCAGTACTTC CATSRSPTSGRGFQETQYF
TRBJ1-1 17 NA TRBD1 TRBV9 TGTGCCAGCAGCGTTTTCGGGACAGGGCCCTTGGGGACTGAAGCTTTCTTT CASSVFGTGPLGTEAFF
TRBJ1-2 13 NA NA TRBV9 TGTGCCAGCAGCGGCCGGGGGTTCTATGGCTACACCTTC CASSGRGFYGYTF